This T cell receptor (beta chain) was sequenced during a study of cytomegalovirus exposure and HLA in healthy donors. On the study more broadly: There were 70 million to 95 million unique TCRs (from HLA-typed donors) in an early data release.

In the PCR, 60 Vbeta and 13 Jbeta primers were used. Profiling relied on immunoSEQ multiplex PCR, and the TCRdb table lists in-frame clones only, not all of them. The sample lists 90,000 to 100,000 clones, more than 75% seen once, with 0.76% in the top ten. The CDR3 sequence is 15 residues long. Trimming took off 4 bases at V and 6 bases at J, with 19 bases between the two ends. From germline, CDR1 is SGHRS and CDR2 YFSETQ. Sequenced material: PBMCs. The chain has TRBV5-1 and TRBJ1-1; tentatively, D is TRBD1 (5 bases). The origin of this receptor is a woman aged 55-75 years in good health and CMV-seronegative. The CDR3 loop is CASSPGGSSRAEAFF. The CDR3 nucleotides read TGCGCCAGCAGCCCGGGGGGATCGTCGAGGGCTGAAGCTTTCTTT.